This T cell receptor beta chain came from a study of OX40 agonist ivuxolimab in advanced cancers. Notes on the study in general: On average, CD8+ T cells had more expanded clones than CD4+. Certain nonresponders additionally had low normalized T-cell clonal expansion. Partial responders receiving 0.1-3.0 mg/kg showed among the lowest clonal expansion.

A note on this clone: Its target is unknown.

The CDR3 contains 20 residues. The germline V and J ends were trimmed by 6 bases and 0 bases, with 25 bases remaining between them. CDR1 SGHRS and CDR2 YFSETQ come from the germline V gene. Measured with immunoSEQ multiplex PCR; TCRdb has only the in-frame clones, and not every one. This sample has fewer than 40,000 clones, with 74% found just once. Sequenced material: CD4+ or CD8+ T cells sorted from blood, taken in a trial of the OX40 agonist ivuxolimab. The TCR was taken from an adult with an advanced solid tumor such as melanoma, head and neck, liver or kidney cancer. The V gene is TRBV5-1, the J gene TRBJ2-6, with D hard to call. CDR3 amino acids: CASNPLITLFVHSGANVLTF. DNA for the CDR3: TGCGCCAGCAATCCCTTGATCACCCTGTTCGTACACTCTGGGGCCAACGTCCTGACTTTC.